One sample yielded the 23 T cell receptor beta chains listed below, sequenced in a study of T-cell reconstitution after alpha-beta-depleted transplantation in children. Unique molecular identifiers were used to barcode this TCRbeta library. MiXCR, run by TCRdb on the PCR reads, gives a single entry per CDR3 protein. The table shows about 310,000 distinct CDR3 sequences, with about a quarter occurring only once. The source was PBMCs, mostly from graft donor cells, collected 180 days after TCRalphabeta/CD19-depleted stem cell transplant. Source of these receptors: a male patient between 10 and 17 years old who had a stem cell transplant for acute lymphoblastic leukemia, so the T cells may come from the graft donor.

The V and J genes are TRBV5-1 and TRBJ1-4; D unclear. The V gene's germline CDR1 is SGHRS and CDR2 YFSETQ. CDR3 size: 13 residues. V lost 6 bases, J lost 6 bases, and 12 bases lay in between. CDR3 amino acids: CASTKQPDEKLFF. The CDR3 bases are TGCGCCAGCACTAAGCAGCCGGATGAAAAACTGTTTTTT.

This clonotype was picked up a small number of times. V is TRBV12-3 or TRBV12-4 and J is TRBJ2-7; the D is unclear. The length of the CDR3 is 11 residues. The V end was cut by 6 bases, the J end by 5 bases, with 8 bases between. CDR3 in amino acids: CASSKRDEQYF. For the CDR3, the DNA is TGTGCCAGCAGCAAAAGGGACGAGCAGTACTTC.

V and J are TRBV15 and TRBJ2-1, with D maybe TRBD2 (6 bases). Germline V CDR1 and CDR2: LNHNV, YYDKDF (reference sequence). The CDR3 totals 14 residues. V lost 3 bases to trimming and J lost 8 bases, with 14 bases between them. CDR3 sequence reads: CATSSRTGEDEQFF. As DNA, the CDR3 is TGTGCCACCAGCAGTCGGACGGGGGAGGATGAGCAGTTCTTC.

This clonotype was seen only a few times. The chain links TRBV12-5 to TRBJ2-1; either TRBD1 or TRBD2 may fit D (6 bases each). V was cut by 9 bases and J by 0 bases, with 21 bases left in between. The germline CDR1 and CDR2 sequences are LGHNT and FRNRAP. This CDR3 has 17 amino acids. CDR3 in DNA: TGTGCTAGCCTCCTAGGGGGGTCCCCCAGCTCCTACAATGAGCAGTTCTTC. It yields the protein CASLLGGSPSSYNEQFF.

This clonotype came up a few times. This chain joins TRBV3-1 and TRBJ2-7; possibly TRBD2 for D (6 bases). The V gene's germline CDR1 is LGHDT and CDR2 YNNKEL (reference sequence). The V end was cut by 1 base, the J end by 1 base, with 17 bases between. The CDR3 runs 17 residues. CDR3 DNA: TGTGCCAGCAGCCAAGTCGGATCCCAGCGGGCATCCTACGAGCAGTACTTC. It is translated as CASSQVGSQRASYEQYF.

This clonotype has only a few counts. This rearrangement joins TRBV7-9 to TRBJ2-4; D unclear. From germline, CDR1 is SEHNR and CDR2 FQNEAQ (reference sequence). The V end was cut by 3 bases, the J end by 0 bases, with 9 bases between. The CDR3 is 15 residues long. The CDR3 DNA is TGTGCCAGCAGCTTCAAAGGAGTAGCCAAAAACATTCAGTACTTC. Protein sequence: CASSFKGVAKNIQYF. The full variable domain, with the rest looked up from reference TRBV7-9 and TRBJ2-4, is DTGVSQNPRHKITKRGQNVTFRCDPISEHNRLYWYRQTLGQGPEFLTYFQNEAQLEKSRLLSDRFSAERPKGSFSTLEIQRTEQGDSAMYLCASSFKGVAKNIQYFGAGTRLSVL.

This clonotype has a handful of counts. This chain joins TRBV29-1 and TRBJ2-5; D is ambiguous. CDR1 and CDR2 (germline): SQVTM, ANQGSEA. This CDR3 is built from 15 residues. The V and J ends lost 5 bases and 4 bases respectively, with 20 bases between them. The DNA of the CDR3 is TGCAGCGTTCTCGGGTGGCAGGCGAACGGAGAGACCCAGTACTTC. Translation: CSVLGWQANGETQYF.

The sample holds a few counts of this clonotype. The rearrangement links TRBV29-1 to TRBJ2-1, with TRBD2 matching over 14 bases. The J segment lost 7 bases and the V segment lost 4 bases, leaving 12 bases of the junction unmatched. CDR3 length equals 17 residues. Germline CDR1 and CDR2: SQVTM and ANQGSEA. The CDR3 spells CSVGGTSGRLVGNEQFF. CDR3 nucleotides: TGCAGCGTTGGCGGGACTAGCGGGAGACTCGTGGGGAATGAGCAGTTCTTC.

This clonotype appeared many times. The V gene is TRBV5-1, the J gene TRBJ2-7, with 12 bases identical to TRBD2. This CDR3 spans 15 amino acids. Unmatched junction bases numbered 5, after V lost 4 bases and J lost 3 bases. CDR1 is SGHRS, CDR2 YFSETQ, per germline. CDR3: CASSVLAGGNYEQYF. The CDR3 nucleotides read TGCGCCAGCAGCGTACTAGCGGGAGGCAACTACGAGCAGTACTTC.

This rearrangement joins TRBV29-1 to TRBJ1-2; D remains unclear. This CDR3 spans 14 amino acids. The germline V gene encodes CDR1 SQVTM and CDR2 ANQGSEA. The germline V and J ends were trimmed by 3 bases and 2 bases, with 13 bases remaining between them. The chain's CDR3 is CSVDRGNLNYGYTF. As DNA, the CDR3 is TGCAGCGTTGACCGGGGAAATTTAAACTATGGCTACACCTTC.

This chain joins TRBV7-2 and TRBJ2-3, with 8 positions matching TRBD2. Germline V gives CDR1 SGHTA, CDR2 FQGNSA. CDR3 length equals 16 residues. Trimming took 1 base from V and 5 from J; bases not matched to a gene: 8. CDR3 sequence reads: CASSLDGAGAGDTQYF. The CDR3 nucleotides read TGTGCCAGCAGCTTAGATGGAGCGGGAGCTGGAGATACGCAGTATTTT.

Many counts were recorded for this clonotype. This chain uses TRBV4-1 with TRBJ2-5; D may be TRBD1 (6 bases). Looked up from germline, CDR1 is MGHRA and CDR2 is YSYEKL. CDR3 length: 17 amino acids. V lost 1 base and J lost 2, with 17 bases in between. The CDR3, as DNA: TGCGCCAGCAGCCAAGGGTGGAGCTTCCAGGGGCAAGAGACCCAGTACTTC. It specifies CASSQGWSFQGQETQYF.

This clonotype was observed a handful of times. This chain connects TRBV5-1 to TRBJ1-5; 9 nucleotides line up with TRBD1. The CDR3 contains 14 residues. J gave up 5 bases and V 2 bases, and 2 bases lay outside the gene matches. Germline V gene data show CDR1 as SGHRS and CDR2 as YFSETQ. Here the CDR3 DNA reads TGCGCCAGCAGCTTCACAGGGGGCGATCAGCCCCAGCATTTT. Its protein product is CASSFTGGDQPQHF.

This clonotype has a handful of counts. The rearrangement uses TRBV15 and TRBJ2-7, with TRBD2 matching 15 bases. CDR1 and CDR2 from the germline V gene are LNHNV and YYDKDF (reference sequence). V gave up 3 bases and J gave up 5 bases; unmatched junction bases: 8. The CDR3 is 17 amino acids. This CDR3 reads CATSRDGTSGRKNEQYF. The DNA of the CDR3 is TGTGCCACCAGCAGGGACGGGACTAGCGGGAGGAAAAACGAGCAGTACTTC.

The chain uses TRBV7-6 and TRBJ2-1, with D perhaps matching TRBD1 (6 bases). Germline V gene sequence: CDR1 SGHVS, CDR2 FNYEAQ. There are 20 residues in the CDR3. V was pared by 5 bases and J by 2 bases, with 28 bases between. CDR3 sequence (DNA): TGTGCCAGCAGCCTACCCTGGCAGGGGAGAGGCAACGAGGCCTACAATGAGCAGTTCTTC. Translating gives CASSLPWQGRGNEAYNEQFF.

The chain is built from TRBV19 and TRBJ1-5; no clear D. Trimming cost V 6 bases and J 0 bases, with 6 bases left between them. Germline values: CDR1 LNHDA, CDR2 SQIVND (reference sequence). The CDR3 totals 13 residues. The CDR3 DNA follows: TGTGCCAGTAGAGAGGTTAGCAATCAGCCCCAGCATTTT. This gives the protein CASREVSNQPQHF.

The chain links TRBV12-3 or TRBV12-4 to TRBJ1-1; D ambiguous. The CDR3 length is 13 residues. V was shortened by 7 bases and J by 3 bases, with 12 bases between the two germline ends. The CDR3, as DNA: TGTGCCAGCAAAAAAACAGTGTACACTGAAGCTTTCTTT. Amino acids: CASKKTVYTEAFF.

This clonotype was counted once. A much larger clone differs from this one at a single base, so this may be a read error. This chain uses TRBV2 with TRBJ2-7, with 8 bases aligning to TRBD2. The J segment lost 0 bases and the V segment lost 6 bases, leaving 1 base of the junction unmatched. This CDR3 spans 13 amino acids. Germline V gene lookup returns CDR1 SNHLY and CDR2 FYNNEI. The chain's CDR3 is CASRSGSSYEQYF. CDR3 nucleotides: TGTGCCAGCAGGAGCGGGAGCTCCTACGAGCAGTACTTC.

This clonotype has more than one count but fewer than ten. This chain uses TRBV20-1 with TRBJ1-3, with D possibly TRBD1 on 5 matching bases. With 0 bases removed from V and 0 bases from J, the gap between germline ends came to 12 bases. Germline V lookup: CDR1 DFQATT, CDR2 SNEGSKA (reference sequence). This CDR3 comprises 16 residues. The CDR3 DNA reads as TGCAGTGCTAGAGAGCAGGGTTACTACTCTGGAAACACCATATATTTT. This encodes CSAREQGYYSGNTIYF.

The V and J genes are TRBV14 and TRBJ2-7; D is unclear. Germline CDR1 is SGHDN and CDR2 is FVKESK. V lost 1 base, J lost 1 base, and 8 bases lay in between. The CDR3 has 14 amino acids. CDR3 amino acids: CASSQVERSYEQYF. CDR3 DNA sequence: TGTGCCAGCAGCCAAGTTGAGAGATCCTACGAGCAGTACTTC.

The rearrangement links TRBV5-1 to TRBJ2-7; 13 bases fit TRBD2. The CDR3 runs to 14 residues. Germline V gene sequence: CDR1 SGHRS, CDR2 YFSETQ. Losses at the gene ends were 4 bases for V and 6 bases for J; bases not matched to a gene: 4. The DNA of the CDR3 is TGCGCCAGCAGCGCGGGACTAGCGGGACCCGAGCAGTACTTC. Amino acid sequence: CASSAGLAGPEQYF.

This chain joins TRBV20-1 and TRBJ2-5; the D call may be TRBD1 or TRBD2 (5 bases each). The germline V gene has CDR1 DFQATT and CDR2 SNEGSKA (reference sequence). Deletions cut 3 bases from V and 2 bases from J, with 10 bases between. This CDR3 has 13 residues. The CDR3 DNA reads TGCAGTGCTAGCTTCGAGGGGCAAGAGACCCAGTACTTC. It codes for CSASFEGQETQYF.

Ten or more counts support this clonotype. The chain recombines TRBV7-3 with TRBJ2-6; TRBD1 matches 7 bases. The CDR3 covers 14 residues. Losses at the gene ends were 1 base for V and 11 bases for J; bases not matched to a gene: 5. Germline V lookup: CDR1 SGHTA, CDR2 FQGTGA. The CDR3 here is CASSLRDRPHVLTF. The DNA for the CDR3 is TGTGCCAGCAGCTTAAGGGACAGACCCCACGTCCTGACTTTC. The whole variable domain, remainder taken from reference TRBV7-3 and TRBJ2-6, is GAGVSQTPSNKVTEKGKYVELRCDPISGHTALYWYRQSLGQGPEFLIYFQGTGAADDSGLPNDRFFAVRPEGSVSTLKIQRTERGDSAVYLCASSLRDRPHVLTFGAGSRLTVL.